These 9 T cell receptor beta chains were all obtained from the same sample, sequenced in a study of tumor-infiltrating lymphocytes in primary liver carcinoma. For blood RNA, unsorted whole blood served as the source, and germline DNA was extracted too. The researchers produced TCR beta cDNA from approximately 460 ng total RNA with a constant-region primer. TCR beta libraries came from three nested multiplex PCR rounds using slightly modified ARM-PCR. With TRBV1-TRBV30 forward primers and a C-beta reverse primer, the first two PCR rounds were run for approximately 10 cycles each. TCRdb fed the multiplex PCR reads into MiXCR, producing one record per CDR3 protein. The sample has about 310,000 distinct CDR3 sequences, about 50% seen once. Material for sequencing was peripheral blood. These receptors were collected from a woman aged 25 to 39 with primary liver carcinoma and hepatitis B virus infection.

This chain links TRBV11-2 with TRBJ2-6; D could derive from TRBD1 or TRBD2 (5 bases each). Trimming took off 7 bases at V and 9 bases at J, with 19 bases between the two ends. Germline V lookup: CDR1 SGHAT, CDR2 FQNNGV. CDR3 size: 15 residues. The CDR3 loop reads CASTGTGSGVNVLTF. The CDR3 DNA follows: TGTGCCAGCACCGGGACCGGTTCTGGAGTCAACGTCCTGACTTTC.

On this clonotype: At one end the junction does not follow the germline gene, possibly because of a read error. The J gene is TRBJ1-1, the V gene TRBV11-3; unclear D gene. The length of the CDR3 is 14 residues. The germline V gene encodes CDR1 SGHNT and CDR2 YENEEA. The CDR3 spells CASGLVMSSREVFF. The CDR3 nucleotides read TGTGCCAGCGGCTTAGTTATGAGCAGCCGGGAAGTTTTCTTT.

In regard to this clonotype: A much larger clone lies one base from this, so it may be a read error. The chain carries TRBV12-3 or TRBV12-4 and TRBJ2-1; D remains ambiguous. The CDR3 runs to 11 residues. CDR3 region: CASSLTYERFF. For the CDR3, the DNA is TGTGCCAGCAGTTTAACTTATGAGCGGTTCTTC.

J is TRBJ2-7 and V is TRBV7-9, with D possibly TRBD1 on 6 matching bases. The germline CDR1 and CDR2 sequences are SEHNR and FQNEAQ (reference sequence). The germline V and J ends were trimmed by 4 bases and 2 bases, with 18 bases remaining between them. The CDR3 runs 16 residues. The CDR3 nucleotides read TGTGCCAGCAGCTCTACAGGGTTCATTTCAACCTACGAGCAGTACTTC. This codes for CASSSTGFISTYEQYF.

Of note for this clonotype: Relative to the germline gene, one junction end is altered; a read error may explain this. This sequence joins TRBV6-5 and TRBJ2-1, with 7 bases fitting TRBD2. This CDR3 has 15 residues. Germline CDR1 and CDR2: MNHEY and SVGAGI. CDR3 DNA: TGTGCCAACAGTTACGAGGGCGGGAGACTCATTGAGCAGTTCTTC. Its translation: CANSYEGGRLIEQFF.

This chain uses TRBV4-3 with TRBJ2-7; perhaps TRBD2 as D (6 bases). The germline V gene encodes CDR1 LGHNA and CDR2 YSLEER. The CDR3 covers 15 residues. CDR3 nucleotide sequence: TGTGCCAGCAGCCGACTGGGGGGAAGCTCCTACGAGCAGTACGTC. This encodes CASSRLGGSSYEQYV.

Regarding this clonotype: Germline is not matched at one junction end, which may reflect a read error. The CDR3 DNA sequence: TGTGCCAGCAGCTCAGGGACTTGGGCTGGCCAAAAGACCCAGTACTTC. It encodes CASSSGTWAGQKTQYF. The chain combines TRBV14 with TRBJ2-5, with a tentative D call TRBD2 (6 bases). This CDR3 region has 16 residues. Germline values: CDR1 SGHDN, CDR2 FVKESK.

As concerns this clonotype: This may stem from a read error, because a much larger clone lies one nucleotide away. This sequence joins TRBV12-3 or TRBV12-4 and TRBJ2-3; 8 nucleotides line up with TRBD1. This CDR3 region has 15 residues. The CDR3: CVSSITGGGTDTQYF. In nucleotides, the CDR3 is TGTGTCAGCAGTATCACAGGGGGTGGCACAGATACGCAGTATTTT.

V usage is TRBV11-2 and J usage is TRBJ1-5; D not certain. The better agreement between TRBJ2-3 and the DNA end casts doubt on the J call. Germline V gene sequence: CDR1 SGHAT, CDR2 FQNNGV. The CDR3 totals 12 residues. The CDR3 DNA is TGTGCCAGCAGCTTAGCCTCGTCAGCCCAGTATTTT. Translating it yields CASSLASSAQYF.